This T cell receptor (beta chain) was sequenced in a study of T cell repertoires in cytomegalovirus infection. This clonotype was found a few times. Its antigen is undetermined. CDR1 and CDR2 (germline): MNHNS, SASEGT. The CDR3 loop spans 15 amino acids. J lost 7 bases, V lost 6 bases, and 10 bases had no gene match. MiXCR, applied by TCRdb to the reads, yields one record per CDR3 protein. The table has tens of thousands of distinct CDR3 sequences, approximately 24% seen once; the top ten hold approximately 51%. V is TRBV6-1 and J is TRBJ2-1, with TRBD1 matching over 9 bases. Specimen: CD8+ T cells from cultured PBMCs, collected from culture after CMV antigen stimulation. The clonotype originates from a human donor in good health (CMV status not recorded). Some clones in this sample may be carry-over from other donors' samples. The CDR3 DNA follows: TGTGCCAGCAGAAGACCCGGGACAGGGAGTAATGAGCAGTTCTTC. It specifies CASRRPGTGSNEQFF.